What follows are 29 T cell receptor beta chains derived from one specimen sequenced in a study of radiotherapy plus CTLA-4 blockade in lung cancer. Assay used: immunoSEQ multiplex PCR; TCRdb lists only in-frame clones, some missing. Of 80,000 to 100,000 clones in the sample, under 85% are singletons; the top ten hold about 3%. Here the sequenced sample was peripheral blood, taken from a patient treated with radiotherapy plus ipilimumab. The receptors were gathered from a human donor with non-small cell lung cancer who had a partial response to radiotherapy plus ipilimumab. Some clones in this sample may be carry-over from other donors' samples.

This clone has just a few counts. V is TRBV28 and J is TRBJ2-7; D is unclear. V was cut by 5 bases and J by 1 base, with 6 bases left in between. In germline, CDR1 is MDHEN, CDR2 SYDVKM. The length of the CDR3 is 12 residues. CDR3 sequence: CASSPGSYEQYF. The CDR3, as DNA: TGTGCCAGCAGTCCCGGGTCCTACGAGCAGTACTTC.

The chain employs TRBV7-9 and TRBJ2-5; 9 nucleotides match TRBD2. CDR1 SEHNR and CDR2 FQNEAQ come from the germline V gene (reference sequence). The CDR3 is 15 amino acids. V trimming: 4 bases; J trimming: 3 bases; junction bases outside the gene matches: 6. CDR3 residues: CASSSLAGVKETQYF. In DNA, the CDR3 is TGTGCCAGCAGCTCCTTAGCGGGGGTAAAAGAGACCCAGTACTTC.

The chain links TRBV5-1 to TRBJ2-5, with a possible D match to TRBD1 (5 bases). The V gene lost 4 bases and the J gene lost 5 bases, with 15 bases spanning the gap. Germline V gives CDR1 SGHRS, CDR2 YFSETQ. This CDR3 is built from 14 residues. The CDR3 reads CASSTDNQRETQYF. The CDR3 DNA reads as TGCGCCAGCAGCACGGACAACCAGAGGGAGACCCAGTACTTC.

The V and J genes are TRBV9 and TRBJ2-2; D perhaps matches TRBD2 (6 bases). Trimming stripped 1 base from V and 7 bases from J, with 20 bases between. Germline values: CDR1 SGDLS, CDR2 YYNGEE. The CDR3 runs 17 residues. The CDR3 is CASSVSVRSGSGGELFF. In DNA form, the CDR3 reads TGTGCCAGCAGCGTATCTGTACGGAGCGGGTCCGGCGGGGAGCTGTTTTTT.

This chain connects TRBV5-4 to TRBJ2-1; TRBD2 agrees at 14 bases. J was trimmed by 8 bases and V by 3 bases; bases with no gene match: 10. Germline CDR1 and CDR2: SGHNT and YYREEE (reference sequence). This CDR3 has 17 residues. CDR3 sequence reads: CASSSGLAGGHVDEQFF. The CDR3 DNA sequence: TGTGCCAGCAGCTCCGGACTAGCGGGGGGACATGTGGATGAGCAGTTCTTC.

J is TRBJ1-1 and V is TRBV9; D perhaps matches TRBD1 (5 bases). Trimming took 1 base from V and 0 from J, leaving 7 bases between them. The CDR3 spans 14 residues. Germline V gives CDR1 SGDLS, CDR2 YYNGEE. The CDR3 loop reads CASSVRGLNTEAFF. The CDR3, as DNA: TGTGCCAGCAGCGTAAGGGGTTTGAACACTGAAGCTTTCTTT. Supplemented by reference TRBV9 and TRBJ1-1, the full variable domain reads DSGVTQTPKHLITATGQRVTLRCSPRSGDLSVYWYQQSLDQGLQFLIQYYNGEERAKGNILERFSAQQFPDLHSELNLSSLELGDSALYFCASSVRGLNTEAFFGQGTRLTVV.

The rearrangement links TRBV5-1 to TRBJ1-1; perhaps TRBD1 as D (6 bases). The CDR3 contains 13 residues. Germline lookup yields CDR1 SGHRS and CDR2 YFSETQ. The V gene lost 3 bases and the J gene lost 11 bases, with 17 bases spanning the gap. CDR3 sequence reads: CASSSRYRDHAFF. As DNA, the CDR3 is TGCGCCAGCAGCTCCCGTTACAGGGATCATGCTTTCTTT.

This sequence joins TRBV7-3 and TRBJ2-2; D gene uncertain. Germline-derived CDR1 and CDR2 are SGHTA and FQGTGA. This CDR3 contains 16 residues. Trimming pared 0 bases from V and 0 bases from J, leaving 8 bases between. CDR3 in amino acids: CASSLTRFTNTGELFF. CDR3 DNA: TGTGCCAGCAGCTTAACCAGGTTCACGAACACCGGGGAGCTGTTTTTT.

The count of this clone is one. The rearrangement links TRBV5-1 to TRBJ2-3, with 8 bases lining up with TRBD2. Trimming took 2 bases from V and 2 from J; bases not matched to a gene: 7. CDR1 and CDR2 from the germline V gene are SGHRS and YFSETQ. This CDR3 is 16 amino acids long. The CDR3 sequence is CASSFLAGTNTDTQYF. The DNA for the CDR3 is TGCGCCAGCAGCTTTTTAGCGGGAACGAACACAGATACGCAGTATTTT.

In its sample, this clone ranks as medium-sized. The chain's CDR3 is CASSLRDRVGYGYTF. CDR3 bases: TGTGCCAGCAGTCTAAGGGACAGGGTAGGCTATGGCTACACCTTC. J is TRBJ1-2 and V is TRBV28; 9 bases fit TRBD1. Germline lookup yields CDR1 MDHEN and CDR2 SYDVKM. V trimming: 5 bases; J trimming: 4 bases; junction bases outside the gene matches: 8. The CDR3 covers 15 residues.

V and J are TRBV6-6 and TRBJ2-2, with TRBD2 as a possible D gene (6 bases). The germline V and J ends were trimmed by 6 bases and 6 bases, with 14 bases remaining between them. The CDR3 extends over 14 amino acids. CDR1 MNHNY and CDR2 SVGAGI come from the germline V gene (reference sequence). The CDR3 spells CASRLEGTAGELFF. The CDR3 nucleotides are TGTGCCAGCAGGTTGGAGGGGACGGCCGGGGAGCTGTTTTTT.

The rearrangement links TRBV7-9 to TRBJ1-1; 7 bases fit TRBD1. Germline CDR1 SEHNR, CDR2 FQNEAQ (reference sequence). Trimming took 1 base from V and 1 from J; bases not matched to a gene: 15. CDR3 length: 19 amino acids. The CDR3 spells CASSLEGNRGRGWNTEAFF. CDR3 nucleotides: TGTGCCAGCAGCTTAGAGGGTAACAGGGGCCGGGGCTGGAACACTGAAGCTTTCTTT.

The CDR3 nucleotides are TGTGCCAGCAGTTGGACAGGGGGCTCCTACGAGCAGTACTTC. Its translation: CASSWTGGSYEQYF. The rearrangement links TRBV6-5 to TRBJ2-7; 10 nucleotides agree with TRBD1. Germline V lookup: CDR1 MNHEY, CDR2 SVGAGI. V lost 4 bases, J lost 0 bases, and 0 bases stayed unmatched. This CDR3 is built from 14 residues.

V usage is TRBV7-2 and J usage is TRBJ2-7; D may be TRBD2 (5 bases). Trimming removed 1 base at V and 0 bases at J, with 16 bases between. The germline gives CDR1 SGHTA, CDR2 FQGNSA. The CDR3 contains 17 residues. CDR3: CASSLGLNRAGSYEQYF. The DNA of the CDR3 is TGTGCCAGCAGCTTAGGACTAAATAGGGCGGGCTCCTACGAGCAGTACTTC. Full variable domain (remainder filled in from reference TRBV7-2 and TRBJ2-7): GAGVSQSPSNKVTEKGKDVELRCDPISGHTALYWYRQSLGQGLEFLIYFQGNSAPDKSGLPSDRFSAERTGGSVSTLTIQRTQQEDSAVYLCASSLGLNRAGSYEQYFGPGTRLTVT.

The chain uses TRBV11-2 and TRBJ2-5; D may be TRBD2 (6 bases). Between the trimmed V and J ends, which lost 2 bases and 6 bases, there was a span of 19 bases. CDR3 size: 16 residues. In germline, CDR1 is SGHAT, CDR2 FQNNGV. The CDR3, as DNA: TGTGCCAGCAGCTTACCTTTGCGGGGTACCGCCAAGACCCAGTACTTC. Its protein product is CASSLPLRGTAKTQYF.

This chain joins TRBV28 and TRBJ2-7; 7 nucleotides agree with TRBD1. With 6 bases clipped from V and 1 base from J, the junction kept 12 bases outside the gene matches. The germline V gene encodes CDR1 MDHEN and CDR2 SYDVKM. The CDR3 has 16 residues. The CDR3 sequence: CASSTHGQVLSYEQYF. CDR3 nucleotide sequence: TGTGCCAGCAGCACGCATGGACAGGTGCTTTCCTACGAGCAGTACTTC.

The chain combines TRBV19 with TRBJ2-2; 10 bases are shared with TRBD2. This CDR3 has 15 amino acids. Germline V gene sequence: CDR1 LNHDA, CDR2 SQIVND (reference sequence). V gave up 5 bases and J gave up 7 bases; unmatched junction bases: 7. CDR3 amino acids: CASSPAGGFFGELFF. DNA of the CDR3: TGTGCCAGTAGTCCAGCGGGAGGGTTTTTCGGGGAGCTGTTTTTT.

The chain recombines TRBV5-1 with TRBJ1-4, with 11 bases lining up with TRBD1. Germline lookup yields CDR1 SGHRS and CDR2 YFSETQ. With 4 bases clipped from V and 7 bases from J, the junction kept 3 bases outside the gene matches. The CDR3 covers 14 residues. CDR3 in DNA: TGCGCCAGCAGCCCGGGACAGGGGGGTGAAAAACTGTTTTTT. Amino acids: CASSPGQGGEKLFF.

This chain links TRBV5-1 with TRBJ2-1, with D possibly TRBD1 on 7 matching bases. CDR1 is SGHRS, CDR2 YFSETQ, per germline. The CDR3 is 16 residues long. V was shortened by 0 bases and J by 3 bases, with 13 bases between the two germline ends. CDR3 in amino acids: CASSLAGGTNYNEQFF. CDR3 coding DNA: TGCGCCAGCAGCTTGGCAGGGGGGACCAACTACAATGAGCAGTTCTTC.

The chain is built from TRBV7-3 and TRBJ2-7; maybe TRBD2 (6 bases). Germline loops: CDR1 SGHTA, CDR2 FQGTGA. CDR3 length equals 12 residues. Trimming took off 5 bases at V and 6 bases at J, with 11 bases between the two ends. CDR3: CASSRVGGEQYF. In nucleotides, the CDR3 is TGTGCCAGCAGCCGAGTGGGGGGCGAGCAGTACTTC.

The chain employs TRBV7-2 and TRBJ2-4; D unclear. CDR1 and CDR2 (germline): SGHTA, FQGNSA. CDR3 length: 14 residues. V lost 9 bases and J lost 0, with 12 bases in between. The CDR3 sequence: CASKSPVAKNIQYF. The CDR3, as DNA: TGTGCCAGTAAGAGCCCCGTAGCCAAAAACATTCAGTACTTC.

The rearrangement links TRBV7-8 to TRBJ2-3; TRBD2 matches at 11 bases. V trimming: 2 bases; J trimming: 3 bases; junction bases outside the gene matches: 4. The CDR3 is 16 amino acids. CDR1 is SGHVS, CDR2 FQNEAQ, per germline. CDR3 amino acids: CASSLWASGGTDTQYF. The CDR3 region has the DNA TGTGCCAGCAGCTTATGGGCTAGCGGGGGGACAGATACGCAGTATTTT. Full variable domain (rest looked up from reference TRBV7-8 and TRBJ2-3): GAGVSQSPRYKVAKRGQDVALRCDPISGHVSLFWYQQALGQGPEFLTYFQNEAQLDKSGLPSDRFFAERPEGSVSTLKIQRTQQEDSAVYLCASSLWASGGTDTQYFGPGTRLTVL.

The chain carries TRBV19 and TRBJ1-1; the D gene is possibly TRBD1 (5 bases). Trimming stripped 2 bases from V and 0 bases from J, with 13 bases between. The CDR3 length is 16 residues. Germline loops: CDR1 LNHDA, CDR2 SQIVND (reference sequence). CDR3 nucleotides: TGTGCCAGTAGTATATGGCTCGGGGGATTGAACACTGAAGCTTTCTTT. This translates into CASSIWLGGLNTEAFF.

This sequence joins TRBV11-3 and TRBJ2-4, with D hard to call. The CDR3 length is 13 residues. Germline V gene data show CDR1 as SGHNT and CDR2 as YENEEA. The ends were cut back, 4 bases at V and 6 bases at J, with 10 bases in the middle. The CDR3 DNA is TGTGCCAGCAGCTCTGGAGCCGGAAACATTCAGTACTTC. This codes for CASSSGAGNIQYF.

This chain joins TRBV18 and TRBJ2-5; tentative D call: TRBD2 (6 bases). CDR3 length equals 14 residues. V dropped 6 bases and J dropped 5 bases, with 16 bases sitting between them. Per germline, CDR1 KGHSH and CDR2 LQKENI. CDR3 nucleotides: TGTGCCAGCTCGCGAAAGGAGGGCCGGGAGACCCAGTACTTC. Amino acid sequence: CASSRKEGRETQYF.

The chain's CDR3 is CASSPTSGVETQYF. The CDR3 nucleotides are TGTGCCAGCAGCCCGACTAGCGGGGTAGAGACCCAGTACTTC. This sequence joins TRBV7-2 and TRBJ2-5; 11 nucleotides match TRBD2. The CDR3 is 14 amino acids. J gave up 4 bases and V 5 bases, and 3 bases lay outside the gene matches. The germline CDR1 and CDR2 sequences are SGHTA and FQGNSA.

V is TRBV19 and J is TRBJ2-5, with D possibly being TRBD1 (5 bases). The J call may be wrong; the DNA end is better matched by TRBJ2-7. Germline CDR1 and CDR2: LNHDA and SQIVND (reference sequence). The CDR3 totals 13 residues. Here the CDR3 reads CASSAGNSYEQYF. The CDR3 nucleotides are TGTGCCAGTAGTGCAGGGAACTCCTACGAGCAGTACTTC.

The V and J genes are TRBV2 and TRBJ1-1; D unclear. CDR3 length equals 14 residues. The V end was cut by 4 bases, the J end by 0 bases, with 9 bases between. The germline V gene has CDR1 SNHLY and CDR2 FYNNEI. The CDR3 sequence is CASSVRRLNTEAFF. The CDR3 DNA reads as TGTGCCAGCAGTGTCAGGCGTTTGAACACTGAAGCTTTCTTT.

V and J are TRBV29-1 and TRBJ1-6; maybe TRBD1 (6 bases). V shed 7 bases and J shed 7 bases, with 14 bases lying between them. The V gene's germline CDR1 is SQVTM and CDR2 ANQGSEA. This CDR3 region has 13 residues. The CDR3, as DNA: TGCAGCGCCAAGGACAGTCCAAATTCACCCCTCCACTTT. As protein: CSAKDSPNSPLHF.